This T cell receptor beta chain emerged from a study of T-cell reconstitution after alpha-beta-depleted transplantation in children. Germline V gene data show CDR1 as MGHRA and CDR2 as YSYEKL. Trimming removed 2 bases from V and 1 base from J, with 14 bases in between. There are 16 residues in the CDR3. This clonotype showed up many times. The antigen remains unidentified. General study findings and limits: Day-60 TCRbeta diversity that was high in some patients was derived from surviving recipient T cells and thymic progenitors. Expanded graft clones numbering several hundred reportedly gave rise to alpha-beta T cells about two months after transplant.

As it was prepared, the TCRbeta library received unique molecular identifiers. TCRdb reanalysed the PCR reads using MiXCR and keeps one entry per CDR3 protein. The sample lists 800,000 to 1,000,000 distinct CDR3 sequences; about 31% were seen once. Sample: PBMCs, mostly from graft donor cells, taken 360 days after TCRalphabeta/CD19-depleted stem cell transplant. The rearrangement uses TRBV4-1 and TRBJ1-1; tentative D call: TRBD1 (5 bases). The origin of this receptor is a boy under two years old who had a stem cell transplant for SCID, so the T cells may come from the graft donor. Written as DNA, the CDR3 is TGCGCCAGCAGCCAATTAGGGGCAGGGAGGAACACTGAAGCTTTCTTT. Protein sequence: CASSQLGAGRNTEAFF.